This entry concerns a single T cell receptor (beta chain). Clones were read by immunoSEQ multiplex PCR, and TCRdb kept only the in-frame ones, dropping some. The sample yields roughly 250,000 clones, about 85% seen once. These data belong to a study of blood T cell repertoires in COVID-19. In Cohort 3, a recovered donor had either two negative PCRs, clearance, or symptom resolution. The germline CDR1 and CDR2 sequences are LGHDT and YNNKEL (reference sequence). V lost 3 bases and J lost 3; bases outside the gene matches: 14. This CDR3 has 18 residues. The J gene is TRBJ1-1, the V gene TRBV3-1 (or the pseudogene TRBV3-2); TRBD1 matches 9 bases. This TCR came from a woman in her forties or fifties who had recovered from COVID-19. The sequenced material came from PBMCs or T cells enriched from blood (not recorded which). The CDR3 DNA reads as TGTGCCAGCAGCCAGCTCCGGTTCCACAGGGGGCCTGACACTGAAGCTTTCTTT. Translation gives CASSQLRFHRGPDTEAFF.